This T cell receptor beta chain was identified in a study of blood T cell repertoires in COVID-19. TCRdb's table, derived via immunoSEQ multiplex PCR, lists solely in-frame clones and lacks some. The profile shows about 15,000 clones, roughly four fifths of them singletons. Germline CDR1 is KGHSH and CDR2 is LQKENI. Trimming took off 0 bases at V and 7 bases at J, with 6 bases between the two ends. The CDR3 contains 13 residues. The specimen was peripheral blood. The TCR comes from a boy aged 2 to 9 with active or convalescent COVID-19. The J gene is TRBJ1-4, the V gene TRBV18; D ambiguous. For the CDR3, the DNA is TGTGCCAGCTCACCACCTACTCGTGAAAAACTGTTTTTT. Translating gives CASSPPTREKLFF.